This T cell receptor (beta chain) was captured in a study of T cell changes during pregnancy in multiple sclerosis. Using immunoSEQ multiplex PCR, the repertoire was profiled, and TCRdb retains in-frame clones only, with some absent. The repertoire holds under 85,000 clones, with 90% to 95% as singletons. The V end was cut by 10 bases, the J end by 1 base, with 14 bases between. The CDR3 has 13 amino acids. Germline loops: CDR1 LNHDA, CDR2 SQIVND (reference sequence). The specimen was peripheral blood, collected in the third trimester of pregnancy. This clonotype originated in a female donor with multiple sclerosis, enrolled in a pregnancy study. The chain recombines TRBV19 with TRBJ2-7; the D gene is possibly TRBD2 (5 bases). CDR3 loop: CATRAGSSYEQYF. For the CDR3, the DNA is TGTGCCACTAGGGCGGGCAGTTCCTACGAGCAGTACTTC.